The subject of this entry is one T cell receptor beta chain. The data were obtained in a study of T cell changes during pregnancy in multiple sclerosis. Here immunoSEQ multiplex PCR was the method, and the copy in TCRdb shows in-frame clones only, minus some. Altogether roughly 100,000 clones are present, around nine tenths being singletons, with the ten largest covering under 0.85%. Per germline, CDR1 SGHRS and CDR2 YFSETQ. J was trimmed by 2 bases and V by 2 bases; bases with no gene match: 3. The CDR3 runs 15 residues. This sequence originates from a female donor in good health, enrolled as a control in a pregnancy study. The material was peripheral blood, obtained in the second trimester of pregnancy. The chain couples TRBV5-1 to TRBJ1-4, with 7 bases that match TRBD1. The CDR3 reads CASSFPTGTNEKLFF. DNA for the CDR3: TGCGCCAGCAGCTTCCCGACAGGGACTAATGAAAAACTGTTTTTT.